Below, one T cell receptor (beta chain) is given with its context. Its antigen is still unknown. The sample holds no much larger clone one base away, and base qualities are not on file. CD8 naive samples were obtained by positive selection for CCR7 among CD45RO-negative cells, yielding a CD45RA+CCR7+ population from which TemRA cells were excluded. The donors were healthy, HIV-negative adults who had no recently reported acute infections or vaccinations. Only Caucasian adults living in Nashville, Tennessee, USA were represented among the donors. Blood was collected by leukapheresis, and PBMCs were isolated by Ficoll-Histopaque density gradient centrifugation and then cryopreserved in liquid nitrogen vapor phase. Analytical flow cytometry was used to check the purity and quantity of each magnetically sorted T cell population. Genomic DNA was isolated from every sorted fraction and measured by UV absorbance on a Nanodrop 2000c.

For CDR1 and CDR2, the germline V gene lists LGHNA and YNFKEQ. The V and J ends are trimmed by 0 bases and 6 bases, leaving 17 bases between them. There are 17 amino acids in the CDR3, from cysteine to phenylalanine inclusive. The CDR3 DNA has 51 bases and is translated from base 1. TCR CDR3 regions were amplified from genomic DNA by multiplex PCR using the deep immunoSEQ assay. Genomic DNA extracted from each cell subset was distributed evenly over all wells of several immunoSEQ 96-well plates, and each plate served as one replicate. For sorted subsets, roughly 200 ng of genomic DNA, equivalent to some 33,000 T cell genomes, went into each replicate PCR. Purified libraries were quantified with a Qubit 3.0 fluorometer, sized on a Bioanalyzer 2100, and re-quantified with the KAPA Library Quantification kit. A separate single-read 150-cycle Illumina NextSeq 550 flow cell was used to sequence each immunoSEQ 96-well plate. Concerning the study's data processing: Because the immunoSEQ output held only junctional sequences and lacked quality scores, the filtering could not match the filtering applied to full-length reads. Sequences were annotated with PyIR, a Python wrapper for IgBLAST v1.9, using IMGT germline references to assign V/J genes and CDR3. Reads with weak V/J assignments (E-value above 1e-6), missing CDR3, stop codons, out-of-frame junctions, or ambiguous translated residues were removed. V3J clonotypes were defined as sequences sharing the same inferred V gene, J gene, and CDR3 amino acid sequence. The percentage overlap between two repertoires was calculated by dividing the number of shared unique clonotypes by the size of the smaller repertoire. RTK rarefaction, the Chao1 estimator, and Recon v2.1 estimates of unobserved clonotypes were used to assess repertoire richness. Generation probabilities were computed with OLGA for all TCRbeta clonotypes obtained by the gDNA method from four donors. Imported from immuneACCESS, the table was reduced by TCRdb to in-frame sequences with V and J called. These copies leave out some clones; in studies compared against another copy, an unresolved V gene accounts for under half, and the cause of the remainder is not known. That table furnishes V, J and clone size, whereas the DNA furnished D and trimming. Recorded for this sample are hundreds of thousands of clones; 95% to 97% of them occurred a single time. 0.11% of the sample is in the top ten clones.

The data derive from a study of shared clonotypes between healthy human individuals (dated by TCRdb to 2020 to 2022). Background for the entire study: A few men and a couple of women, aged 18 to 49 years, made up the cohort. To estimate repertoire size and how much clonotype sharing occurs between individuals, the study deeply sequenced the blood TCR repertoires of about 5 healthy adults. Per donor, three plates each were used for CD4 naive and CD4 memory, two for CD8 naive, and one for CD8 memory. Different laboratories and diverse techniques were used to prepare libraries and sequence TCR repertoires, to increase sequencing depth and limit assay-specific biases. Each donor's leukapheresis produced roughly between about 0.85 and 10 billion PBMCs.

The study at large found these results: Based on pairwise subsampling, the degree of clonotype sharing among donors was expected to be affected by sequencing depth. When a handful of donors were compared, the shared fraction of clonotypes was about 5.5% for naive CD4, less than 4% for naive CD8, 2% to 2.5% for memory CD4, and less than 0.5% for memory CD8. Because the study included only a small number of donors, the genetic and exposure-history diversity represented was limited. Even with the large sequencing depth, rarefaction of the sorted-subset datasets indicated that sequencing was incomplete. Sampling was limited to blood, and TCR repertoires in tissue likely differ from TCR repertoires in blood. Estimated clonotype richness was generally larger for naive than for memory subsets. Higher generation probabilities were observed for clonotypes shared by all four sorted-subset donors than for non-shared clonotypes.

The receptor was isolated from a woman younger than 45 in good health. The V and J segments used are TRBV4-2 and TRBJ1-4; the D gene remains uncertain. Sequences were obtained from naive CD8+ T cells sorted from blood. The cell subset or site label here, explained by the study, means: CD45RA+CCR7+. The CDR3 protein: CASSQDRRAGLDEKLFF. The sequenced DNA is TGTGCCAGCAGCCAAGATCGAAGGGCGGGATTGGATGAAAAACTGTTTTTT.